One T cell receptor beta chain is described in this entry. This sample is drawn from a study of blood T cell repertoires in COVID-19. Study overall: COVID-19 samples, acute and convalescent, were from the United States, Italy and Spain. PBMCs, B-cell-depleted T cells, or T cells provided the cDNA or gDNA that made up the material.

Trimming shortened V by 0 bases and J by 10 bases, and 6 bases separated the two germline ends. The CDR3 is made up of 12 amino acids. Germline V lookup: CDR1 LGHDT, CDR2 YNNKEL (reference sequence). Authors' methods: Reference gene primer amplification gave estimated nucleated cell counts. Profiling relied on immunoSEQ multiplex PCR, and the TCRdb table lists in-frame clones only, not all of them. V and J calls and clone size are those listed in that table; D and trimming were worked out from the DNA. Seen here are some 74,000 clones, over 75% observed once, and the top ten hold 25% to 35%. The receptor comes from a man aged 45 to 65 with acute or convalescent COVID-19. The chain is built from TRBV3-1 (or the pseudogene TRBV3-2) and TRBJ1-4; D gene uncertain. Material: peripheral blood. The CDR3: CASSQDAVKLFF. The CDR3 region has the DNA TGTGCCAGCAGCCAAGACGCGGTAAAACTGTTTTTT.